This T cell receptor (beta chain) is from a study of T cell responses to AZD1222 COVID-19 vaccine. Study findings and constraints: Compared with day 0, the breadth and depth of the Spike-specific TCR repertoire rose significantly after two doses of AZD1222.

Second doses that came at about 4 or about 12 weeks were put together. Method: immunoSEQ multiplex PCR; TCRdb's copy keeps in-frame clones and lacks some. The data contain under 150,000 clones, around 94% of them singletons. The CDR3 extends over 16 amino acids. Losses at the gene ends were 0 bases for V and 6 bases for J; bases not matched to a gene: 10. CDR1 and CDR2 (germline): MNHNS, SASEGT. Turning to this clone: Antigen: not known.

This receptor was taken from an adult who received the AZD1222 COVID-19 vaccine. The chain combines TRBV6-1 with TRBJ1-1; 7 nucleotides line up with TRBD1. This specimen consisted of peripheral blood, obtained 28 days after the second AZD1222 dose. CDR3 bases: TGTGCCAGCAGTGAAGCCTTGGGACAGATGAAATCTGAAGCTTTCTTT. Its translation is CASSEALGQMKSEAFF.